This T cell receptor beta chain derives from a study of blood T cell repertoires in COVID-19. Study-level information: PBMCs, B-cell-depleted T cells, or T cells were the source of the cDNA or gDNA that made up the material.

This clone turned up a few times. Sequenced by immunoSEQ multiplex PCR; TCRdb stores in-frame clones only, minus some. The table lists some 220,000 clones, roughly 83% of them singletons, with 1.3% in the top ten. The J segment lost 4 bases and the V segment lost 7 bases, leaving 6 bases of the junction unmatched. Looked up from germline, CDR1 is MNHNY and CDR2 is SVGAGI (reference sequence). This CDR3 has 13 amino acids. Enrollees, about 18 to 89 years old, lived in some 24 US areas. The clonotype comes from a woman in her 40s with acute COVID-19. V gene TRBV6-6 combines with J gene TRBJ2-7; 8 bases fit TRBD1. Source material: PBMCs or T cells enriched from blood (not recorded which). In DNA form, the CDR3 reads TGTGCCAGCAAGAGGGGGACAGGTTACGAGCAGTACTTC. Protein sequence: CASKRGTGYEQYF.